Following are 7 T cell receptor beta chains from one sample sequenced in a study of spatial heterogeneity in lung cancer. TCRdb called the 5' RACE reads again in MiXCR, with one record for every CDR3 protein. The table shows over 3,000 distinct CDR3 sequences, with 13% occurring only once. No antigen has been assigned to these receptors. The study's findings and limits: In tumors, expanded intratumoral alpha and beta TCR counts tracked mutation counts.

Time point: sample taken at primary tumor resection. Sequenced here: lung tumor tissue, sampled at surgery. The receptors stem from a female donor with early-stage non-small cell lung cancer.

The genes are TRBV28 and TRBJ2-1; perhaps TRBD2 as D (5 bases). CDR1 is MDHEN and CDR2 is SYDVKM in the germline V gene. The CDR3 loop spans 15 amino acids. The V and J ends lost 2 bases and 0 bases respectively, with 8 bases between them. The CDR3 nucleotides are TGTGCCAGCAGTTTAGCCGGACTCTCCTACAATGAGCAGTTCTTC. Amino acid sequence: CASSLAGLSYNEQFF.

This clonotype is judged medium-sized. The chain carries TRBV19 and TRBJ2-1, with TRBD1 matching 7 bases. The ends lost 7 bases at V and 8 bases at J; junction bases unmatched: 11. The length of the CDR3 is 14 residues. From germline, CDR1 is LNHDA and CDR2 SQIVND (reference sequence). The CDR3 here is CASTPRGSDDEQFF. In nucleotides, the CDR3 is TGTGCCAGTACCCCCAGGGGGAGTGACGATGAGCAGTTCTTC.

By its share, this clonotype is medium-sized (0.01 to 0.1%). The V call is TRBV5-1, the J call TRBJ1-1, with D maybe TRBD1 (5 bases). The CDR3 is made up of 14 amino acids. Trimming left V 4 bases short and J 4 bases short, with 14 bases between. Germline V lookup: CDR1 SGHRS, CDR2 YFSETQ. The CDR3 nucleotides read TGCGCCAGCAGCCCTGAGACAGATCGCACTGAAGCTTTCTTT. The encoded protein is CASSPETDRTEAFF.

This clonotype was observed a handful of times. The chain's CDR3 is CSATEYEQYF. Written as DNA, the CDR3 is TGCAGTGCCACAGAGTACGAGCAGTACTTC. The chain links TRBV20-1 to TRBJ2-7; D unclear. Trimming left V 6 bases short and J 4 bases short, with 7 bases between. Germline-derived CDR1 and CDR2 are DFQATT and SNEGSKA (reference sequence). The CDR3 is made up of 10 amino acids.

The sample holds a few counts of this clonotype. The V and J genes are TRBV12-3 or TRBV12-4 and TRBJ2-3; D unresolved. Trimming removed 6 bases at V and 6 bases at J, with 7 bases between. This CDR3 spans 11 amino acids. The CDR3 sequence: CASSQADTQYF. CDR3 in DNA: TGTGCCAGCAGCCAAGCGGATACGCAGTATTTT.

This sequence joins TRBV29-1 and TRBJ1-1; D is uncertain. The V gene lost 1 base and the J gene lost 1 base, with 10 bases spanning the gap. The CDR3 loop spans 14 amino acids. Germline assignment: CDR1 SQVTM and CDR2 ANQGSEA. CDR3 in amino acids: CSVEVVIGNTEAFF. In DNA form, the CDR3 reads TGCAGCGTTGAAGTTGTAATAGGGAACACTGAAGCTTTCTTT.

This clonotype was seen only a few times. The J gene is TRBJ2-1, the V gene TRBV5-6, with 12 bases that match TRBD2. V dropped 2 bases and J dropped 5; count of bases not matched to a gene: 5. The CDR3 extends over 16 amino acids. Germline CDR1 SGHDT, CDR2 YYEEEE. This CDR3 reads CASSFRTSGIHNEQFF. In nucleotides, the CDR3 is TGTGCCAGCAGCTTCAGGACTAGCGGGATTCACAATGAGCAGTTCTTC.